Here is one TCR beta chain with its context. What it binds is not known. The sample originates from a study of CD8+ T cells in alopecia areata. Study summary: By percentage of affected scalp area, the severity of treated patients was scored.

Treatment reported: oral pan-JAK inhibitor, 5-10 mg twice daily. The study team obtained lesional scalp punch biopsies and peripheral blood from alopecia areata patients. Study-wide results and caveats: Tofacitinib significantly lowered scalp clonality and expanded CD8+ clones among the top 100. With tofacitinib ongoing, many expanded lesional clones persisted in both scalp and blood.

Isolated RNA was reverse transcribed into cDNA used as the sequencing template. Sequencing used immunoSEQ multiplex PCR; TCRdb keeps in-frame clones, though not all of them. The sample consists of some 180,000 clones, 40% to 65% of them appearing once. Per the germline V gene, CDR1 is SGHVS and CDR2 is FNYEAQ. V gave up 2 bases and J gave up 5 bases, with 7 bases separating them. The CDR3 runs 13 residues. The starting material was CD8+ T cells sorted from blood, obtained at roughly week 53, from a patient treated with tofacitinib. The sequence derives from a human donor with alopecia areata. The V gene is TRBV7-6, the J gene TRBJ1-5; D unclear. The CDR3 sequence is CASSLRRDQPQHF. The DNA for the CDR3 is TGTGCCAGCAGCTTAAGGAGGGATCAGCCCCAGCATTTT.